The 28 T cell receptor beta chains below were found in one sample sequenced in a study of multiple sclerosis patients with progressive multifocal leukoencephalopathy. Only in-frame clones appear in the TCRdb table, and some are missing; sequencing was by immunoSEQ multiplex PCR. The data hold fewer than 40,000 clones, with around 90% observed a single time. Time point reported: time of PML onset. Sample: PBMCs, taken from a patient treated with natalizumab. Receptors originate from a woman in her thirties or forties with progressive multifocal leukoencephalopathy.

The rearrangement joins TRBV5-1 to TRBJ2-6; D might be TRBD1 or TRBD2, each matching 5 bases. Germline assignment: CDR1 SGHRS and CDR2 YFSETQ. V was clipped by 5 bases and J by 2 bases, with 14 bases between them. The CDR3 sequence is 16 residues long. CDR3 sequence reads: CASSSRGGTGANVLTF. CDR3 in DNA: TGCGCCAGCAGTTCCCGTGGGGGAACTGGGGCCAACGTCCTGACTTTC.

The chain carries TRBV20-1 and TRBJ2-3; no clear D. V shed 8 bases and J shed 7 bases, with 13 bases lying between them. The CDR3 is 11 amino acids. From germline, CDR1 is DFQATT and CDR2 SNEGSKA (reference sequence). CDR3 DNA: TGCAGTACGACTGTTAGGAATACGCAGTATTTT. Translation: CSTTVRNTQYF.

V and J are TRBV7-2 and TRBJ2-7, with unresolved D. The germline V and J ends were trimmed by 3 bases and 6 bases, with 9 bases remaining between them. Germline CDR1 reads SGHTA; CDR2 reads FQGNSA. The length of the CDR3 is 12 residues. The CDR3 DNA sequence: TGTGCCAGCAGCTTCTACCTGGGCGAGCAGTACTTC. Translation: CASSFYLGEQYF.

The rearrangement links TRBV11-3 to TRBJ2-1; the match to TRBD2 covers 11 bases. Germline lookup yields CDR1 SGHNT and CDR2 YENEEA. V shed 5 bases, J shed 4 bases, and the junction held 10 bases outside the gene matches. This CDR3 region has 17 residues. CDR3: CASSQRRLAGYYNEQFF. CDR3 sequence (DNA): TGTGCCAGCAGCCAACGACGACTAGCGGGATATTACAATGAGCAGTTCTTC. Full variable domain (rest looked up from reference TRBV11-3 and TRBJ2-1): EAGVVQSPRYKIIEKKQPVAFWCNPISGHNTLYWYLQNLGQGPELLIRYENEEAVDDSQLPKDRFSAERLKGVDSTLKIQPAELGDSAVYLCASSQRRLAGYYNEQFFGPGTRLTVL.

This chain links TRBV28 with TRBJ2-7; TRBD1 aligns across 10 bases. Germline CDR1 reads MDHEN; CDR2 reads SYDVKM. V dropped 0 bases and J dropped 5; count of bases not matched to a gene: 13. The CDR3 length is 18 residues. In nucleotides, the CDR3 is TGTGCCAGCAGTTTATGGGAAGGGACAGGGGAAAATGCCCACGAGCAGTACTTC. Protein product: CASSLWEGTGENAHEQYF.

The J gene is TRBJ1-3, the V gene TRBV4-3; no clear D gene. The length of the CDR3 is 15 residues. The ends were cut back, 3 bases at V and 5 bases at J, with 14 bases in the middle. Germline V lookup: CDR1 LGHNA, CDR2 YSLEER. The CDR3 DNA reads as TGCGCCAGCAGCCAGTTAGTGGGGTCTAGAAACACCATATATTTT. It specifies CASSQLVGSRNTIYF.

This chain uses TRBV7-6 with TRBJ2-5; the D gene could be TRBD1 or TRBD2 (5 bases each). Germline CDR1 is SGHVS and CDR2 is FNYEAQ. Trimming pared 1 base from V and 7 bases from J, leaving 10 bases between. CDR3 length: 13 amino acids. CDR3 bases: TGTGCCAGCAGCTTAGGTGAGGGACCGACCCAGTACTTC. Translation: CASSLGEGPTQYF.

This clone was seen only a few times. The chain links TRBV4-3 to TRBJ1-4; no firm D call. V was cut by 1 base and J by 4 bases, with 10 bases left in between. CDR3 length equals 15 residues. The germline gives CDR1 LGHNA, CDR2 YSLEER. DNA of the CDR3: TGCGCCAGCAGCCAAGTCAGCGGGCGTAATGAAAAACTGTTTTTT. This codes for CASSQVSGRNEKLFF.

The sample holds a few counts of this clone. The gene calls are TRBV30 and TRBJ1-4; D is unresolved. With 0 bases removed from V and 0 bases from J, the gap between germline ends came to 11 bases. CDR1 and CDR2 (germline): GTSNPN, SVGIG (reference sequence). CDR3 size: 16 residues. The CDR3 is CAWSVGQTATNEKLFF. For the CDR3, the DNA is TGTGCCTGGAGTGTCGGGCAGACTGCAACTAATGAAAAACTGTTTTTT.

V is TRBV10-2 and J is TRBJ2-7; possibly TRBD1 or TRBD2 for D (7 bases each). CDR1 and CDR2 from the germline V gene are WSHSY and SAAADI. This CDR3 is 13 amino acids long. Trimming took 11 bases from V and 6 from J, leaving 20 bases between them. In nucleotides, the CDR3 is TGCGCCCGCGTTGGGGCAGGGGGGGGCGAGCAGTACTTC. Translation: CARVGAGGGEQYF.

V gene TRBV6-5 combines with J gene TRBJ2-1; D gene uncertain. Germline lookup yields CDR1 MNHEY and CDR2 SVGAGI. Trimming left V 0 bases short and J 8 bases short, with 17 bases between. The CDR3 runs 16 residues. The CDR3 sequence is CASSYSGKWRKDEQFF. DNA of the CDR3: TGTGCCAGCAGTTACTCGGGGAAGTGGAGAAAGGATGAGCAGTTCTTC.

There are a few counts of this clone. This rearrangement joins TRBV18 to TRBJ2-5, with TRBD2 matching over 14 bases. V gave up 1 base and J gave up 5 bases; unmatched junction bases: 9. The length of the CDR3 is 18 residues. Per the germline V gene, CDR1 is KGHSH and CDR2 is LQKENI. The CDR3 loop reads CASSPRLAGGSIAETQYF. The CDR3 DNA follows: TGTGCCAGCTCACCACGACTAGCGGGGGGGAGTATCGCGGAGACCCAGTACTTC.

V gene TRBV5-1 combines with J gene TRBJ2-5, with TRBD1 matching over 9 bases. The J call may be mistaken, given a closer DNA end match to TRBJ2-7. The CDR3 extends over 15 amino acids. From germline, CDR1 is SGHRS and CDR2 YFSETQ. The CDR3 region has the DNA TGCGCCAGCAGCACGGGGACAGGGAGATCCTACGAGCAGTACTTC. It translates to CASSTGTGRSYEQYF.

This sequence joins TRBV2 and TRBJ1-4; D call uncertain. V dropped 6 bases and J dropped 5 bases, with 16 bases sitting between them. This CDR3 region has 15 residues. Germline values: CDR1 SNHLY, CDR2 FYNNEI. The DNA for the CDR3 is TGTGCCAGCAGAGACCAGAGGGCGGGCAATGAAAAACTGTTTTTT. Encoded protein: CASRDQRAGNEKLFF.

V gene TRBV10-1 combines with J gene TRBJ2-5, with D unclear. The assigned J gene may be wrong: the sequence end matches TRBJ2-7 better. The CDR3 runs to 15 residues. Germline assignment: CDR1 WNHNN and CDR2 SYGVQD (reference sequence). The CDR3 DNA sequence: TGCGCCAGCAGTGATCACGCGGAGAGCTCCTACGAGCAGTACTTC. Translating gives CASSDHAESSYEQYF.

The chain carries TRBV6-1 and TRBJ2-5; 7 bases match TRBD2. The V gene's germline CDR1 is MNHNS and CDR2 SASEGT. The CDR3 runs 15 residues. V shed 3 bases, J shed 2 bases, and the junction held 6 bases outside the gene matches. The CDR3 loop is CASSDRGVGQETQYF. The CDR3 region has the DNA TGTGCCAGCAGTGATCGGGGGGTCGGGCAAGAGACCCAGTACTTC.

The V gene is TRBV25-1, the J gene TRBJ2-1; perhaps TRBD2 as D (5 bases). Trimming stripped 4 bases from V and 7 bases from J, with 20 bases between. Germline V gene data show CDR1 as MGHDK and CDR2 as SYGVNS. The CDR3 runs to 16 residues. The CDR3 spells CASSVGESIKRNEQFF. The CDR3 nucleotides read TGTGCCAGCAGTGTTGGGGAGTCGATCAAACGTAATGAGCAGTTCTTC.

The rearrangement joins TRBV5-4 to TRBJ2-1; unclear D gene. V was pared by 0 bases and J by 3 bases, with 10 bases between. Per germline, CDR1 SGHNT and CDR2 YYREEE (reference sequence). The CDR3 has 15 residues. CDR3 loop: CASSLDSSNYNEQFF. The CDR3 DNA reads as TGTGCCAGCAGCTTGGACAGCTCTAACTACAATGAGCAGTTCTTC.

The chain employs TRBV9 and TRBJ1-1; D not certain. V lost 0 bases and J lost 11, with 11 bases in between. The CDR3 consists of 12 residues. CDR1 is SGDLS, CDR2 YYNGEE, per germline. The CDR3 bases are TGTGCCAGCAGCGTAGCGGGTGGCAACGCTTTCTTT. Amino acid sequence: CASSVAGGNAFF.

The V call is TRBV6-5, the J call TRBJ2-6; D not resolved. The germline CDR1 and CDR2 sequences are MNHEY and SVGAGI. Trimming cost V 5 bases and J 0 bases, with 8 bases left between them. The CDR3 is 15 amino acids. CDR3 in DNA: TGTGCCAGCAGTCCCCAGCTCTCTGGGGCCAACGTCCTGACTTTC. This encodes CASSPQLSGANVLTF.

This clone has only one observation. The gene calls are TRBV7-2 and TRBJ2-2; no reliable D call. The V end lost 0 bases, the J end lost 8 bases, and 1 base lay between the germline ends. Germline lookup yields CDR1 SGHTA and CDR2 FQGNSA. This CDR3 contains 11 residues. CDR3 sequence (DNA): TGTGCCAGCAGCTTAGCTGGGGAGCTGTTTTTT. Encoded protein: CASSLAGELFF.

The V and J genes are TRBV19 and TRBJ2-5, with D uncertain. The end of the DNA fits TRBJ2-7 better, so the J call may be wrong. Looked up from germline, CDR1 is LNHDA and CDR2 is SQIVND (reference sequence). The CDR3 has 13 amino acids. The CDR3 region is CASTPDGPYEQYF. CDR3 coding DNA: TGTGCCAGTACCCCGGACGGTCCCTACGAGCAGTACTTC.

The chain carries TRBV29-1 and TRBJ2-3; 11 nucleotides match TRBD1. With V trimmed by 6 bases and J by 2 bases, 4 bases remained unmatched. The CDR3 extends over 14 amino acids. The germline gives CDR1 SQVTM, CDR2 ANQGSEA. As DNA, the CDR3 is TGCAGCGTCGGGGGACAGGGGGACACAGATACGCAGTATTTT. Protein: CSVGGQGDTDTQYF.

DNA of the CDR3: TGTGCCAGCAGCCAAGATGCAGGTATAGGGGGTATTCAGTACTTC. Its protein product is CASSQDAGIGGIQYF. The chain combines TRBV14 with TRBJ2-4; D is perhaps TRBD1 (6 bases). The germline CDR1 and CDR2 sequences are SGHDN and FVKESK. The CDR3 sequence is 15 residues long. V gave up 0 bases and J gave up 10 bases, with 16 bases separating them. Supplemented by reference TRBV14 and TRBJ2-4, the full variable domain reads EAGVTQFPSHSVIEKGQTVTLRCDPISGHDNLYWYRRVMGKEIKFLLHFVKESKQDESGMPNNRFLAERTGGTYSTLKVQPAELEDSGVYFCASSQDAGIGGIQYFGAGTRLSVL.

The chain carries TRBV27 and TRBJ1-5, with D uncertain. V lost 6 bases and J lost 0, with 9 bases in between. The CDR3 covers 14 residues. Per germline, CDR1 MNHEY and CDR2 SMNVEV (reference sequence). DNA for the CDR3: TGTGCCAGCAGCCCTCAAAATAGCAATCAGCCCCAGCATTTT. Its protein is CASSPQNSNQPQHF.

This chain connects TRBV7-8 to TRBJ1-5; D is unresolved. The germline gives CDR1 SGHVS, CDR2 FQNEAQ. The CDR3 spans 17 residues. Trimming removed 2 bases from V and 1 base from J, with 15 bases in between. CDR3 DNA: TGTGCCAGCAGCTTATCTGTCGCGGGAACCAGCAATCAGCCCCAGCATTTT. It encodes CASSLSVAGTSNQPQHF.

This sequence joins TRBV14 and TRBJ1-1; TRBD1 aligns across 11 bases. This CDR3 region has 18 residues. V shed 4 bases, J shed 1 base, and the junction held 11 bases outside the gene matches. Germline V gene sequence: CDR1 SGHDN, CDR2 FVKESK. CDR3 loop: CASSLRPGQGDGNTEAFF. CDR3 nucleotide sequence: TGTGCCAGCAGCCTTAGACCGGGACAGGGGGACGGGAACACTGAAGCTTTCTTT.

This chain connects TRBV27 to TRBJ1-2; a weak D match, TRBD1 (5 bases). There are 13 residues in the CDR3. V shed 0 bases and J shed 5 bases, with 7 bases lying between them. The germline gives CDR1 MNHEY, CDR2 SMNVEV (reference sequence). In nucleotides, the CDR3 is TGTGCCAGCAGTTTATCGGGGGGATATGGCTACACCTTC. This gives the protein CASSLSGGYGYTF.